Shown below are 32 T cell receptor beta chains from a single sample sequenced in a study of blood T cell repertoires in COVID-19. Assay used: immunoSEQ multiplex PCR; TCRdb lists only in-frame clones, some missing. Of 200,000 or so clones in the sample, roughly 88% were seen once. The specimen sequenced was peripheral blood. The origin of the receptors is a man aged 45-60 years with COVID-19, enrolled during active disease.

The V call is TRBV6-6, the J call TRBJ2-1; 11 nucleotides match TRBD2. The germline gives CDR1 MNHNY, CDR2 SVGAGI (reference sequence). There are 15 residues in the CDR3. V shed 5 bases, J shed 9 bases, and the junction held 9 bases outside the gene matches. This chain's CDR3 is CASSQVSGGAGEQFF. The CDR3 coding sequence is TGTGCCAGCAGTCAGGTTAGCGGGGGGGCCGGTGAGCAGTTCTTC.

The V call is TRBV18, the J call TRBJ1-5; 7 bases align to TRBD1. V was clipped by 5 bases and J by 5 bases; unmatched bases: 3. The germline V gene has CDR1 KGHSH and CDR2 LQKENI. The CDR3 loop spans 13 amino acids. Here the CDR3 reads CASSTGAHQPQHF. The CDR3 nucleotides are TGTGCCAGCTCAACAGGGGCACATCAGCCCCAGCATTTT.

The chain links TRBV5-6 to TRBJ2-7; 8 positions agree with TRBD1. CDR3 length: 14 residues. The V segment lost 1 base and the J segment 9 bases; nucleotides outside the gene matches: 9. CDR1 SGHDT and CDR2 YYEEEE come from the germline V gene. The CDR3 DNA reads as TGTGCCAGCAGCTTGTCGGTGGGACAGGCCGCGCAGTACTTC. This translates into CASSLSVGQAAQYF.

This sequence joins TRBV7-9 and TRBJ2-7, with D maybe TRBD2 (6 bases). V lost 3 bases and J lost 3, with 6 bases in between. The CDR3 is 12 residues long. Germline-derived CDR1 and CDR2 are SEHNR and FQNEAQ (reference sequence). The CDR3 nucleotides read TGTGCCAGCAGCTTGGACTACTACGAGCAGTACTTC. Translating it yields CASSLDYYEQYF.

The count of this clone is one. The chain recombines TRBV5-4 with TRBJ2-7; no definite D call. V lost 4 bases and J lost 1, with 9 bases in between. The CDR3 loop spans 13 amino acids. Per germline, CDR1 SGHNT and CDR2 YYREEE (reference sequence). The DNA for the CDR3 is TGTGCCAGCAGCCCAGGTCAATCCTACGAGCAGTACTTC. This encodes CASSPGQSYEQYF.

The V and J genes are TRBV28 and TRBJ2-7, with 7 bases aligning to TRBD1. The trim removed 1 base at V and 12 bases at J, leaving 9 bases unmatched. Germline CDR1 is MDHEN and CDR2 is SYDVKM. This CDR3 is 13 amino acids long. The CDR3 sequence is CASSLYVTGPWYF. DNA of the CDR3: TGTGCCAGCAGTTTATATGTGACAGGGCCGTGGTACTTC.

The chain couples TRBV6-5 to TRBJ1-5; D is perhaps TRBD1 (5 bases). Trimming stripped 6 bases from V and 2 bases from J, with 14 bases between. CDR1 and CDR2 from the germline V gene are MNHEY and SVGAGI. The CDR3 has 15 amino acids. The CDR3, as DNA: TGTGCCAGCAGAGCGGGGGGGGAGGGCAATCAGCCCCAGCATTTT. Protein: CASRAGGEGNQPQHF.

This chain joins TRBV27 and TRBJ2-2; D may be TRBD2 (5 bases). The CDR3 extends over 17 amino acids. Germline assignment: CDR1 MNHEY and CDR2 SMNVEV (reference sequence). Trimming stripped 2 bases from V and 0 bases from J, with 13 bases between. CDR3 region: CASSLRAGGTNTGELFF. CDR3 coding DNA: TGTGCCAGCAGTTTACGGGCGGGCGGAACGAACACCGGGGAGCTGTTTTTT.

This rearrangement joins TRBV10-3 to TRBJ2-1; 8 bases are a match to TRBD2. The V and J ends lost 0 bases and 8 bases, in that order; junction bases with no gene match: 12. Germline CDR1 is ENHRY and CDR2 is SYGVKD. The CDR3 consists of 17 residues. CDR3 amino acids: CAISESSGREGSYEQFF. The CDR3, as DNA: TGTGCCATCAGTGAGTCTTCAGGCCGGGAGGGCTCCTATGAGCAGTTCTTC.

This clone was found once. The gene calls are TRBV2 and TRBJ1-1; no reliable D call. Per germline, CDR1 SNHLY and CDR2 FYNNEI. Trimming pared 7 bases from V and 1 base from J, leaving 16 bases between. This CDR3 comprises 15 residues. CDR3 sequence (DNA): TGTGCCAGCACCGGCCCCCCGAGAGGGAACACTGAAGCTTTCTTT. It specifies CASTGPPRGNTEAFF.

The chain employs TRBV30 and TRBJ2-1; 9 positions agree with TRBD2. Germline V lookup: CDR1 GTSNPN, CDR2 SVGIG (reference sequence). V was pared by 2 bases and J by 9 bases, with 14 bases of the junction left unmatched. This CDR3 spans 16 amino acids. The CDR3 sequence: CAWSILAGVFTSEQFF. As DNA, the CDR3 is TGTGCCTGGAGTATCTTAGCGGGAGTGTTTACGAGTGAGCAGTTCTTC.

This sequence joins TRBV6-5 and TRBJ2-7; 10 positions match TRBD1. V was clipped by 10 bases and J by 5 bases; unmatched bases: 11. The germline gives CDR1 MNHEY, CDR2 SVGAGI. This CDR3 is 14 amino acids long. In DNA form, the CDR3 reads TGTGCCATCCTCCGGGACAGGGGTTTCCACGAGCAGTACTTC. Its protein is CAILRDRGFHEQYF.

The rearrangement joins TRBV7-9 to TRBJ2-1, with D tentatively TRBD1 (6 bases). V dropped 5 bases and J dropped 9 bases, with 20 bases sitting between them. CDR1 and CDR2 from the germline V gene are SEHNR and FQNEAQ (reference sequence). The CDR3 runs to 15 residues. CDR3 DNA sequence: TGTGCCAGCAGCGCCGGATTGGGGGCCTTTACTGAGCAGTTCTTC. This sequence encodes CASSAGLGAFTEQFF.

In DNA, the CDR3 is TGTGCCAGCACACGTGGCAGGGGATACACCGGGGAGCTGTTTTTT. Encoded protein: CASTRGRGYTGELFF. This chain links TRBV28 with TRBJ2-2; D is possibly TRBD1 (6 bases). CDR3 size: 15 residues. Germline values: CDR1 MDHEN, CDR2 SYDVKM. Trimming left V 7 bases short and J 3 bases short, with 15 bases between.

V usage is TRBV4-1 and J usage is TRBJ1-5; 7 bases agree with TRBD1. Trimming at V came to 0 bases and at J to 4 bases, leaving 6 bases not matched to a gene. Germline V gene sequence: CDR1 MGHRA, CDR2 YSYEKL. The CDR3 runs 16 residues. The CDR3 nucleotides read TGCGCCAGCAGCCAAGATCCGACAGGGACAAATCAGCCCCAGCATTTT. Residues: CASSQDPTGTNQPQHF.

CDR3 in amino acids: CAISESTAGQPQHF. CDR3 in DNA: TGTGCCATCAGTGAGTCAACAGCCGGCCAGCCCCAGCATTTT. J is TRBJ1-5 and V is TRBV10-3; D call uncertain. This CDR3 is 14 amino acids long. V was trimmed by 0 bases and J by 7 bases, leaving 10 bases between them. CDR1 ENHRY and CDR2 SYGVKD come from the germline V gene.

This clone has a handful of counts. The V and J genes are TRBV27 and TRBJ1-5; 8 nucleotides match TRBD1. Looked up from germline, CDR1 is MNHEY and CDR2 is SMNVEV (reference sequence). This CDR3 has 13 residues. Losses at the gene ends were 5 bases for V and 9 bases for J; bases not matched to a gene: 6. CDR3 nucleotides: TGTGCCAGCAGTCTCCGGACAGGGTCGCCCCAGCATTTT. Protein sequence: CASSLRTGSPQHF.

The chain links TRBV6-5 to TRBJ2-3; 8 bases fit TRBD2. CDR3 length: 14 residues. Germline V gene data show CDR1 as MNHEY and CDR2 as SVGAGI. After removal of 5 bases from V and 1 base from J, the junction contained 2 bases not matched to a gene. CDR3 sequence: CASSTGGGTDTQYF. The CDR3 DNA sequence: TGTGCCAGCAGTACGGGAGGGGGCACAGATACGCAGTATTTT.

V gene TRBV3-1 (or the pseudogene TRBV3-2) combines with J gene TRBJ2-7, with unresolved D. CDR1 and CDR2 from the germline V gene are LGHDT and YNNKEL (reference sequence). Trimming cost V 1 base and J 0 bases, with 7 bases left between them. The CDR3 length is 14 residues. The CDR3 DNA reads as TGTGCCAGCAGCCAAGTAGACTCCTCCTACGAGCAGTACTTC. This translates into CASSQVDSSYEQYF.

Concerning this clone: At one end the junction does not follow the germline gene, possibly because of a read error. The J gene is TRBJ2-1, the V gene TRBV2; possibly TRBD2 for D (5 bases). The germline CDR1 and CDR2 sequences are SNHLY and FYNNEI. The CDR3 spans 14 residues. In DNA, the CDR3 is TGTGCCAGCAGTGAATGGACTGGTTACAGTGAGCAGTTCTTC. Protein product: CASSEWTGYSEQFF.

The chain has TRBV12-5 and TRBJ2-2, with a weak D call TRBD2 (5 bases). V was cut by 2 bases and J by 3 bases, with 10 bases left in between. Germline-derived CDR1 and CDR2 are LGHNT and FRNRAP. CDR3 length: 15 amino acids. CDR3 sequence reads: CASGLPTSDTGELFF. CDR3 nucleotide sequence: TGTGCTAGTGGTTTGCCCACTAGTGACACCGGGGAGCTGTTTTTT.

The chain uses TRBV6-6 and TRBJ1-5; 8 bases map to TRBD1. Trimming cost V 6 bases and J 2 bases; bases outside gene matches: 9. Germline assignment: CDR1 MNHNY and CDR2 SVGAGI (reference sequence). The CDR3 totals 16 residues. The CDR3 loop is CASRPRPGGGNQPQHF. The CDR3 region has the DNA TGTGCCAGCAGGCCTCGACCAGGGGGCGGCAATCAGCCCCAGCATTTT.

The gene calls are TRBV3-1 (or the pseudogene TRBV3-2) and TRBJ1-6, with D possibly TRBD1 on 5 matching bases. The germline gives CDR1 LGHDT, CDR2 YNNKEL (reference sequence). The CDR3 spans 14 residues. V lost 1 base to trimming and J lost 9 bases, with 10 bases between them. CDR3 loop: CASSQGGGLSPLHF. The CDR3 DNA follows: TGTGCCAGCAGCCAAGGGGGGGGACTTTCACCCCTCCACTTT.

The CDR3 DNA is TGTGCCAGTATCCACAGGGAGGGAGATACGCAGTATTTT. Its translation: CASIHREGDTQYF. V gene TRBV19 combines with J gene TRBJ2-3, with D tentatively TRBD2 (7 bases). Germline CDR1 and CDR2: LNHDA and SQIVND (reference sequence). V was pared by 7 bases and J by 5 bases, with 13 bases between. This CDR3 is built from 13 residues.

This rearrangement joins TRBV21-1 to TRBJ1-1; the DNA was not used to check the table's D call, TRBD1. TRBV21-1 is labeled a pseudogene. The CDR3 has 15 residues. Here the CDR3 reads CASSKAADMNTEAFF. Written as DNA, the CDR3 is TGTGCCAGCAGCAAAGCCGCAGACATGAACACTGAAGCTTTCTTT.

V and J are TRBV12-1 and TRBJ2-1; the table names TRBD2, a call not compared with the DNA. TRBV12-1 is recorded as a pseudogene. The CDR3 totals 14 residues. CDR3 protein: CATLPGLVYNEQFF. The DNA for the CDR3 is TGTGCCACCTTGCCGGGACTAGTTTACAATGAGCAGTTCTTC.

The chain recombines TRBV5-4 with TRBJ2-7; 13 bases match TRBD2. Germline V gene lookup returns CDR1 SGHNT and CDR2 YYREEE (reference sequence). With 5 bases clipped from V and 4 bases from J, the junction kept 6 bases outside the gene matches. The CDR3 length is 15 residues. The CDR3 loop reads CASSRTSGRTYEQYF. Written as DNA, the CDR3 is TGTGCCAGCAGTCGGACTAGCGGGAGAACATACGAGCAGTACTTC.

J is TRBJ1-2 and V is TRBV5-1; no clear D. The CDR3 runs to 16 residues. In germline, CDR1 is SGHRS, CDR2 YFSETQ. V was pared by 3 bases and J by 3 bases, with 18 bases between. Here the CDR3 DNA reads TGCGCCAGCAGCTCTCCCCCCTCGGGGTTGGACTATGGCTACACCTTC. Translation gives CASSSPPSGLDYGYTF.

The chain is built from TRBV9 and TRBJ2-3; D may be TRBD1 (6 bases). Trimming took off 3 bases at V and 0 bases at J, with 14 bases between the two ends. This CDR3 is 16 amino acids long. In germline, CDR1 is SGDLS, CDR2 YYNGEE. The CDR3 DNA sequence: TGTGCCAGCAGCGCCCTTTCGACAGGCAGCACAGATACGCAGTATTTT. This encodes CASSALSTGSTDTQYF.

Note on this clone: At one boundary the junction diverges from the germline segment, which might be a read error. The chain combines TRBV6-2 or TRBV6-3 with TRBJ2-2; the match to TRBD1 covers 10 bases. The CDR3 is made up of 16 amino acids. Germline loops: CDR1 MNHEY, CDR2 SVGEGT. The CDR3 DNA reads TGTGCCAGCAATTACTTCGGGACAGGGGTTACCGGGGAGCTGTTTTTT. Its translation: CASNYFGTGVTGELFF.

V is TRBV3-1 (or the pseudogene TRBV3-2) and J is TRBJ2-5, with 9 bases that match TRBD2. Losses at the gene ends were 2 bases for V and 3 bases for J; bases not matched to a gene: 4. CDR1 LGHDT and CDR2 YNNKEL come from the germline V gene (reference sequence). CDR3 size: 15 residues. This chain's CDR3 is CASSQLTSGEETQYF. The CDR3 nucleotides are TGTGCCAGCAGCCAACTGACTAGCGGTGAAGAGACCCAGTACTTC.

This chain links TRBV28 with TRBJ2-7, with 8 positions matching TRBD1. Trimming at V came to 6 bases and at J to 3 bases, leaving 10 bases not matched to a gene. Germline V lookup: CDR1 MDHEN, CDR2 SYDVKM. This CDR3 is 15 amino acids long. CDR3: CASSAFSGTGYEQYF. The CDR3, as DNA: TGTGCCAGCAGCGCATTCTCCGGGACAGGCTACGAGCAGTACTTC.